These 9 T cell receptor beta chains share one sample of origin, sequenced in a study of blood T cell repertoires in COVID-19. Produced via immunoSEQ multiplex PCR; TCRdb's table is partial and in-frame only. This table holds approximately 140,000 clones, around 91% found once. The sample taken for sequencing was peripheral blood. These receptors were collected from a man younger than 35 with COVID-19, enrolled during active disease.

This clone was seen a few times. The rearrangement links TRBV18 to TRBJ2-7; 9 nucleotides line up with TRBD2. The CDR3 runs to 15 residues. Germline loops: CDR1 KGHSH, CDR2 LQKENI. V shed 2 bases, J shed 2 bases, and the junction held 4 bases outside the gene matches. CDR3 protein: CASSPAPSGTYEQYF. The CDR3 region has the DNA TGTGCCAGCTCACCAGCACCTAGCGGGACCTACGAGCAGTACTTC.

In DNA form, the CDR3 reads TGTGCCAGCAGCGGGGGGACTAGCGGGAGACGCGAGCAGTACTTC. Protein sequence: CASSGGTSGRREQYF. The chain links TRBV5-4 to TRBJ2-7; 14 bases agree with TRBD2. In germline, CDR1 is SGHNT, CDR2 YYREEE (reference sequence). The CDR3 extends over 15 amino acids. Trimming at V came to 4 bases and at J to 6 bases, leaving 6 bases not matched to a gene. Together with reference TRBV5-4 and TRBJ2-7, the CDR3 gives the full variable domain: ETGVTQSPTHLIKTRGQQVTLRCSSQSGHNTVSWYQQALGQGPQFIFQYYREEENGRGNFPPRFSGLQFPNYSSELNVNALELDDSALYLCASSGGTSGRREQYFGPGTRLTVT.

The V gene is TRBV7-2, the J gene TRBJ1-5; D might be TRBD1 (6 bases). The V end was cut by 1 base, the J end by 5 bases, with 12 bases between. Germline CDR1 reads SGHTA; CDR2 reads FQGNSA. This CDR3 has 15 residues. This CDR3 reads CASSLVSTGYQPQHF. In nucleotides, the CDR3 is TGTGCCAGCAGCTTAGTCTCGACAGGCTATCAGCCCCAGCATTTT.

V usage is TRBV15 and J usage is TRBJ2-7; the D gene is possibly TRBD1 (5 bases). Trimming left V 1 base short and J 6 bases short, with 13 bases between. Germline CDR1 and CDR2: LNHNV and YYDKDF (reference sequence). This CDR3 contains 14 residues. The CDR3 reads CATSRGGASPEQYF. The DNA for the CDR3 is TGTGCCACCAGCAGAGGTGGGGCTTCCCCCGAGCAGTACTTC.

DNA for the CDR3: TGTGCCAGCAGTGAATTACAGGAGAACACTGAAGCTTTCTTT. Translated: CASSELQENTEAFF. V and J are TRBV28 and TRBJ1-1; maybe TRBD1 (5 bases). This CDR3 comprises 14 residues. Germline CDR1 MDHEN, CDR2 SYDVKM. V lost 5 bases to trimming and J lost 1 base, with 11 bases between them. The complete variable domain, with remaining parts taken from reference TRBV28 and TRBJ1-1, reads DVKVTQSSRYLVKRTGEKVFLECVQDMDHENMFWYRQDPGLGLRLIYFSYDVKMKEKGDIPEGYSVSREKKERFSLILESASTNQTSMYLCASSELQENTEAFFGQGTRLTVV.

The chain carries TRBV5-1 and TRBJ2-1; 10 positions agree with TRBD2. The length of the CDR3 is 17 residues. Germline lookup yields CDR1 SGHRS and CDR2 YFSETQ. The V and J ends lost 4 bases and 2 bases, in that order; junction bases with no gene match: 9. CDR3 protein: CASSQTVGLAAYNEQFF. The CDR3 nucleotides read TGCGCCAGCAGCCAAACAGTAGGACTAGCGGCCTACAATGAGCAGTTCTTC. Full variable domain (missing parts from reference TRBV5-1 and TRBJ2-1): KAGVTQTPRYLIKTRGQQVTLSCSPISGHRSVSWYQQTPGQGLQFLFEYFSETQRNKGNFPGRFSGRQFSNSRSEMNVSTLELGDSALYLCASSQTVGLAAYNEQFFGPGTRLTVL.

CDR3 amino acids: CASSPSGDNEQFF. The CDR3 DNA reads as TGTGCCAGCAGCCCGAGCGGAGACAATGAGCAGTTCTTC. V and J are TRBV9 and TRBJ2-1; D is possibly TRBD2 (5 bases). The V gene lost 4 bases and the J gene lost 5 bases, with 10 bases spanning the gap. The CDR3 covers 13 residues. CDR1 SGDLS and CDR2 YYNGEE come from the germline V gene.

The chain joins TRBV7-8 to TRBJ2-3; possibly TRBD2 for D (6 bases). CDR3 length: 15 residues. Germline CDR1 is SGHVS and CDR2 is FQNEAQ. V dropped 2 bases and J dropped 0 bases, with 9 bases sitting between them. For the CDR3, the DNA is TGTGCCAGCAGCTTACTTGCGGGAAGCACAGATACGCAGTATTTT. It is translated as CASSLLAGSTDTQYF.

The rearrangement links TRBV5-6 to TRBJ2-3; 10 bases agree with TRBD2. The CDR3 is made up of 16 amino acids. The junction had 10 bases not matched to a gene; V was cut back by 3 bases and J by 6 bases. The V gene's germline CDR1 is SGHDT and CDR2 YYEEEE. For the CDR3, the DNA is TGTGCCAGCAGCTCGGGACTAGCGCCTAAAACTGATACGCAGTATTTT. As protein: CASSSGLAPKTDTQYF.